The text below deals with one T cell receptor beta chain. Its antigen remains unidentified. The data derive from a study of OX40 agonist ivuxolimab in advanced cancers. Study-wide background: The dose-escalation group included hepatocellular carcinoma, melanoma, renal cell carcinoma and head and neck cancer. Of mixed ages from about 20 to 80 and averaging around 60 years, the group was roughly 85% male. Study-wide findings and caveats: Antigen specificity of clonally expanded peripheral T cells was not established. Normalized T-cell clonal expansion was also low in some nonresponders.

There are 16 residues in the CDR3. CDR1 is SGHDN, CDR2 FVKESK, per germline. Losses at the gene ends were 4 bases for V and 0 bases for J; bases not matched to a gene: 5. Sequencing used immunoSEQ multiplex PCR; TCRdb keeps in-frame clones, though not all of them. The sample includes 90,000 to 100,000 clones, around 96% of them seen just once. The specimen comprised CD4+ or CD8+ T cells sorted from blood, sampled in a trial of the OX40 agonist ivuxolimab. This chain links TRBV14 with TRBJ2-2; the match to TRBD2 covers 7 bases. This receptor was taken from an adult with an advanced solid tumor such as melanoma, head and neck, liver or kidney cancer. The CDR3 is CASSPVAGANTGELFF. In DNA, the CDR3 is TGTGCCAGCAGCCCCGTGGCGGGGGCGAACACCGGGGAGCTGTTTTTT.